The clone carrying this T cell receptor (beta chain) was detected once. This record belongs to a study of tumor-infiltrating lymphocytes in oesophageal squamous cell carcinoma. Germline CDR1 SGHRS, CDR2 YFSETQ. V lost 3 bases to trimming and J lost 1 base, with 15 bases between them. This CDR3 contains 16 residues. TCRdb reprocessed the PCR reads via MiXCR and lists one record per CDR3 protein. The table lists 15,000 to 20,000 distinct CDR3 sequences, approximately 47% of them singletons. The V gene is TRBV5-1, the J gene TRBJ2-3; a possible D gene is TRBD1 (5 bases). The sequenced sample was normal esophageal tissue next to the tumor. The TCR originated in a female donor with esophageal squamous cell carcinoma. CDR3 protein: CASSSPEGVRTDTQYF. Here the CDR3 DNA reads TGCGCCAGCAGCTCCCCAGAAGGGGTTCGCACAGATACGCAGTATTTT.